Following are 14 T cell receptor beta chains from one sample sequenced in a study of cytomegalovirus exposure and HLA in healthy donors. The assay was immunoSEQ multiplex PCR, and TCRdb's table has in-frame clones only and misses some. The data show 300,000 to 450,000 clones, roughly 89% seen once. Input material: PBMCs. The receptors shown here come from a woman aged 18-29 years in good health and CMV-seronegative.

This chain uses TRBV6-5 with TRBJ1-2; D remains ambiguous. Germline lookup yields CDR1 MNHEY and CDR2 SVGAGI. This CDR3 spans 15 amino acids. Trimming pared 2 bases from V and 1 base from J, leaving 11 bases between. Here the CDR3 DNA reads TGTGCCAGCAGTTACGAACAGAAGTTTAACTATGGCTACACCTTC. Protein sequence: CASSYEQKFNYGYTF.

This rearrangement joins TRBV6-5 to TRBJ2-7, with a weak D call TRBD1 (5 bases). There are 15 residues in the CDR3. Germline lookup yields CDR1 MNHEY and CDR2 SVGAGI. V lost 6 bases to trimming and J lost 3 bases, with 18 bases between them. The CDR3 bases are TGTGCCAGCAGACCTATACAGGTCTCGGACTACGAGCAGTACTTC. It yields the protein CASRPIQVSDYEQYF.

The chain carries TRBV28 and TRBJ1-5; perhaps TRBD1 as D (5 bases). Germline values: CDR1 MDHEN, CDR2 SYDVKM. The CDR3 contains 15 residues. Trimming took off 2 bases at V and 3 bases at J, with 11 bases between the two ends. The CDR3 is CASSLQGRVNQPQHF. The CDR3, as DNA: TGTGCCAGCAGTTTACAGGGAAGGGTCAATCAGCCCCAGCATTTT.

The chain uses TRBV4-1 and TRBJ2-1; D is perhaps TRBD2 (6 bases). This CDR3 is built from 17 residues. Germline V CDR1 and CDR2: MGHRA, YSYEKL. Trimming removed 0 bases from V and 4 bases from J, with 16 bases in between. The CDR3 sequence is CASSQDLDSGVYNEQFF. The CDR3 DNA reads as TGCGCCAGCAGCCAAGATTTGGACTCGGGGGTGTACAATGAGCAGTTCTTC.

The J gene is TRBJ2-5, the V gene TRBV19; 7 bases are shared with TRBD2. The trim removed 6 bases at V and 4 bases at J, leaving 14 bases unmatched. Germline CDR1 is LNHDA and CDR2 is SQIVND (reference sequence). This CDR3 region has 16 residues. CDR3 sequence (DNA): TGTGCCAGTAGACGCCACCTAAGCGGGGTGGGAGAGACCCAGTACTTC. Its translation is CASRRHLSGVGETQYF. The full variable domain, completed using reference TRBV19 and TRBJ2-5, is DGGITQSPKYLFRKEGQNVTLSCEQNLNHDAMYWYRQDPGQGLRLIYYSQIVNDFQKGDIAEGYSVSREKKESFPLTVTSAQKNPTAFYLCASRRHLSGVGETQYFGPGTRLLVL.

The chain combines TRBV5-1 with TRBJ2-7; tentatively, D is TRBD2 (6 bases). The CDR3 is 14 amino acids. The V and J ends lost 2 bases and 6 bases respectively, with 15 bases between them. Germline V gene data show CDR1 as SGHRS and CDR2 as YFSETQ. This chain's CDR3 is CASSFRGISSEQYF. The CDR3 DNA follows: TGCGCCAGCAGCTTCCGGGGGATCTCGTCCGAGCAGTACTTC.

This chain uses TRBV4-1 with TRBJ2-2; TRBD1 might be the D (5 bases). Germline V gives CDR1 MGHRA, CDR2 YSYEKL. The CDR3 loop spans 17 amino acids. The ends were cut back, 6 bases at V and 2 bases at J, with 19 bases in the middle. The CDR3 region has the DNA TGCGCCAGCAGGGAAACCCGAGACAGACGAAACACCGGGGAGCTGTTTTTT. Residues: CASRETRDRRNTGELFF.

CDR3 loop: CASSLDRGSGNTIYF. CDR3 nucleotides: TGTGCCAGCAGCTTAGATAGGGGATCTGGAAACACCATATATTTT. The rearrangement uses TRBV11-2 and TRBJ1-3; weak D call: TRBD1 (5 bases). The CDR3 is made up of 15 amino acids. Trimming stripped 0 bases from V and 1 base from J, with 7 bases between. Germline values: CDR1 SGHAT, CDR2 FQNNGV.

The J gene is TRBJ2-7, the V gene TRBV10-1, with D uncertain. CDR1 and CDR2 (germline): WNHNN, SYGVQD (reference sequence). The germline V and J ends were trimmed by 4 bases and 5 bases, with 12 bases remaining between them. This CDR3 spans 13 amino acids. The CDR3 DNA is TGCGCCAGCAGTGGAGGTCCCGGTGACGAGCAGTACTTC. This translates into CASSGGPGDEQYF.

This clone has just one count. V usage is TRBV30 and J usage is TRBJ2-3, with D hard to call. This CDR3 comprises 14 residues. From germline, CDR1 is GTSNPN and CDR2 SVGIG (reference sequence). Trimming removed 8 bases at V and 1 base at J, with 16 bases between. CDR3 DNA sequence: TGTGCCGTCGGAGCCCAACTTGGCACAGATACGCAGTATTTT. It codes for CAVGAQLGTDTQYF.

The chain carries TRBV5-1 and TRBJ2-7, with D tentatively TRBD2 (6 bases). Looked up from germline, CDR1 is SGHRS and CDR2 is YFSETQ. The CDR3 is made up of 14 amino acids. Deletions cut 3 bases from V and 2 bases from J, with 12 bases between. This chain's CDR3 is CASSSGGGTYEQYF. The CDR3 DNA sequence: TGCGCCAGCAGCTCGGGCGGCGGGACCTACGAGCAGTACTTC. The whole variable domain, filled in from reference TRBV5-1 and TRBJ2-7, reads KAGVTQTPRYLIKTRGQQVTLSCSPISGHRSVSWYQQTPGQGLQFLFEYFSETQRNKGNFPGRFSGRQFSNSRSEMNVSTLELGDSALYLCASSSGGGTYEQYFGPGTRLTVT.

The chain is built from TRBV7-6 and TRBJ2-3; 11 nucleotides align to TRBD2. V shed 1 base and J 5 bases; nucleotides not matched to a gene: 8. Per the germline V gene, CDR1 is SGHVS and CDR2 is FNYEAQ. This CDR3 has 17 residues. Here the CDR3 DNA reads TGTGCCAGCAGCTTAGGGGCTCTAGCGGGGGGCCTAGATACGCAGTATTTT. Amino acid sequence: CASSLGALAGGLDTQYF.

The genes are TRBV5-4 and TRBJ1-1, with TRBD1 identical over 7 bases. J gave up 2 bases and V 3 bases, and 10 bases lay outside the gene matches. Germline CDR1 and CDR2: SGHNT and YYREEE (reference sequence). The CDR3 runs to 16 residues. The chain's CDR3 is CASSSSTGAINTEAFF. CDR3 bases: TGTGCCAGCAGCTCTTCCACAGGGGCGATAAACACTGAAGCTTTCTTT.

V is TRBV5-6 and J is TRBJ2-2, with D perhaps TRBD1 (5 bases). The CDR3 consists of 16 residues. With 1 base removed from V and 1 base from J, the gap between germline ends came to 11 bases. From germline, CDR1 is SGHDT and CDR2 YYEEEE. CDR3 sequence (DNA): TGTGCCAGCAGCTTGATGGGGCAGGTGAACACCGGGGAGCTGTTTTTT. Residues: CASSLMGQVNTGELFF.